Following are 13 T cell receptor beta chains from one sample sequenced in a study of cytomegalovirus exposure and HLA in healthy donors. It was with 60 Vbeta and 13 Jbeta primers that the PCR ran. The repertoire was sequenced with immunoSEQ multiplex PCR; TCRdb's copy has only in-frame clones and lacks some. The table has 62,000 or so clones, roughly four fifths seen once. Material: PBMCs. Source of these receptors: a man aged 25 to 40 in good health and CMV-seronegative.

The genes are TRBV7-2 and TRBJ2-7, with unresolved D. The CDR3 extends over 12 amino acids. Germline-derived CDR1 and CDR2 are SGHTA and FQGNSA. Trimming removed 1 base at V and 9 bases at J, with 10 bases between. Here the CDR3 DNA reads TGTGCCAGCAGCTTAGTTCGCGGAGCGCAGTACTTC. It codes for CASSLVRGAQYF.

This clone showed up just a few times. The chain combines TRBV5-1 with TRBJ1-1, with D perhaps TRBD1 (6 bases). The CDR3 length is 16 residues. CDR1 is SGHRS, CDR2 YFSETQ, per germline. Between the trimmed V and J ends, which lost 0 bases and 5 bases, there was a span of 17 bases. CDR3 coding DNA: TGCGCCAGCAGCTTGGAAGGCAGGGGAAGGAATACTGAAGCTTTCTTT. Translating it yields CASSLEGRGRNTEAFF.

This chain joins TRBV5-1 and TRBJ2-1; tentative D call: TRBD2 (5 bases). The germline CDR1 and CDR2 sequences are SGHRS and YFSETQ. This CDR3 spans 15 amino acids. Between the trimmed V and J ends, which lost 5 bases and 4 bases, there was a span of 16 bases. The CDR3 sequence: CASRAAAGGYNEQFF. In nucleotides, the CDR3 is TGCGCCAGCAGGGCAGCGGCGGGCGGGTACAATGAGCAGTTCTTC.

This clone was picked up one time. The chain links TRBV19 to TRBJ2-5; TRBD2 aligns across 9 bases. The length of the CDR3 is 13 residues. Germline trimming cut 6 bases from V and 4 bases from J; bases unmatched to any gene: 3. The germline gives CDR1 LNHDA, CDR2 SQIVND (reference sequence). The CDR3 nucleotides read TGTGCCAGTAGAGCTAGCGGGACAGAGACCCAGTACTTC. It encodes CASRASGTETQYF.

This chain links TRBV27 with TRBJ1-2; D ambiguous. CDR3 size: 13 residues. V was shortened by 6 bases and J by 7 bases, with 15 bases between the two germline ends. Germline lookup yields CDR1 MNHEY and CDR2 SMNVEV (reference sequence). CDR3 residues: CASRIPESGGYTF. In nucleotides, the CDR3 is TGTGCCAGCAGAATTCCTGAGTCCGGTGGCTACACCTTC.

The genes are TRBV9 and TRBJ2-2, with 8 bases lining up with TRBD1. V shed 6 bases, J shed 1 base, and the junction held 2 bases outside the gene matches. This CDR3 spans 14 amino acids. Per the germline V gene, CDR1 is SGDLS and CDR2 is YYNGEE. Here the CDR3 reads CASTDRVNTGELFF. The CDR3 bases are TGTGCCAGCACGGACAGGGTGAACACCGGGGAGCTGTTTTTT.

The genes are TRBV6-4 and TRBJ2-3; 7 nucleotides agree with TRBD2. Germline V gene data show CDR1 as MRHNA and CDR2 as SNTAGT. This CDR3 has 15 amino acids. V dropped 2 bases and J dropped 2; count of bases not matched to a gene: 4. The CDR3 DNA follows: TGTGCCAGCAGTGACGAGGGAGGGCACACAGATACGCAGTATTTT. Amino acids: CASSDEGGHTDTQYF.

This clone occurred a few times. The chain employs TRBV4-3 and TRBJ1-3; TRBD1 is a possible D gene (5 bases). Germline lookup yields CDR1 LGHNA and CDR2 YSLEER. The CDR3 loop spans 15 amino acids. V lost 4 bases and J 3 bases, leaving 13 bases between the germline ends. The CDR3 bases are TGCGCCAGCAGCCCGGGAGGGGCTTTTGGAAACACCATATATTTT. Translation gives CASSPGGAFGNTIYF.

The genes are TRBV4-3 and TRBJ2-7; possible D gene TRBD2, 5 bases. Germline V lookup: CDR1 LGHNA, CDR2 YSLEER. This CDR3 has 17 residues. Trimming pared 0 bases from V and 5 bases from J, leaving 20 bases between. CDR3 region: CASSQDIGADSLDEQYF. CDR3 sequence (DNA): TGCGCCAGCAGCCAAGATATCGGAGCGGACTCTCTGGACGAGCAGTACTTC.

The genes are TRBV5-1 and TRBJ2-1; D remains ambiguous. Trimming shortened V by 5 bases and J by 2 bases, and 8 bases separated the two germline ends. This CDR3 spans 13 amino acids. Germline assignment: CDR1 SGHRS and CDR2 YFSETQ. CDR3 nucleotides: TGCGCCAGCAGTTCCCCGGCCTACAATGAGCAGTTCTTC. This encodes CASSSPAYNEQFF.

The rearrangement joins TRBV5-1 to TRBJ2-3; tentatively, D is TRBD2 (6 bases). The CDR3 runs to 15 residues. Trimming pared 1 base from V and 0 bases from J, leaving 9 bases between. CDR1 is SGHRS and CDR2 is YFSETQ in the germline V gene. The CDR3 is CASSLTSRSTDTQYF. Here the CDR3 DNA reads TGCGCCAGCAGCTTGACTAGCCGTAGCACAGATACGCAGTATTTT.

This clone was detected once. This sequence joins TRBV4-3 and TRBJ2-7; the match to TRBD2 covers 13 bases. V was pared by 1 base and J by 4 bases, with 1 base of the junction left unmatched. The germline V gene encodes CDR1 LGHNA and CDR2 YSLEER. This CDR3 contains 15 residues. The DNA for the CDR3 is TGCGCCAGCAGCCAAGCACTAGCGGGGGGGTACGAGCAGTACTTC. Protein: CASSQALAGGYEQYF.

The chain carries TRBV5-6 and TRBJ2-7; tentative D call: TRBD2 (5 bases). The CDR3 spans 19 residues. CDR1 is SGHDT, CDR2 YYEEEE, per germline. Trimming shortened V by 1 base and J by 6 bases, and 29 bases separated the two germline ends. The CDR3, as DNA: TGTGCCAGCAGCTTGCTGGGTTACATCGTTCCGATCGGGAATGGCGAGCAGTACTTC. Translated: CASSLLGYIVPIGNGEQYF.